This TCR beta chain originates from a study of Ad26.COV2.S vaccination and SARS-CoV-2 variants. TCRdb's table, derived via immunoSEQ multiplex PCR, lists solely in-frame clones and lacks some. Here the sample spans around 400,000 clones, 83% being singletons. With V trimmed by 7 bases and J by 5 bases, 3 bases remained unmatched. The germline V gene encodes CDR1 SEHNR and CDR2 FQNEAQ (reference sequence). The CDR3 length is 13 residues. Specified treatment: around 19 received Ad26.COV2.S at low or high dose, single or two shots; 5 received placebo; per-sample allocation not given. At day 63 after the first vaccine or placebo injection, samples were drawn.

This TCR came from a person aged 18-65 years who received the Ad26.COV2.S COVID-19 vaccine or a placebo. This sample comprised peripheral blood, obtained in a trial of Ad26.COV2.S vaccine versus placebo. V gene TRBV7-9 combines with J gene TRBJ2-1; 9 bases map to TRBD1. CDR3 protein: CASNGQGHNEQFF. CDR3 sequence (DNA): TGTGCCAGCAACGGACAGGGGCACAATGAGCAGTTCTTC.